This paragraph reports one T cell receptor beta chain. In the source study's methods: Estimated nucleated cell counts came from reference gene primer amplification. TCRdb's table, derived via immunoSEQ multiplex PCR, lists solely in-frame clones and lacks some. V and J calls plus clone size are reproduced from that table; the DNA served to infer D and trimming. The data contain hundreds of thousands of clones, around nine tenths of them singletons. This entry comes from a study of blood T cell repertoires in COVID-19. Across the study: Sources were T cells, B-cell-depleted T cells, or PBMCs; the material itself was cDNA or gDNA.

The CDR3 covers 11 residues. V shed 3 bases, J shed 12 bases, and the junction held 2 bases outside the gene matches. Germline-derived CDR1 and CDR2 are WNHNN and SYGVQD (reference sequence). Sequenced input: peripheral blood. The clonotype was recovered from a young woman who had recovered from COVID-19. The chain recombines TRBV10-1 with TRBJ2-1; 7 bases fit TRBD2. CDR3 nucleotide sequence: TGCGCCAGCAGTGACCCTAGCGGGCAGTTCTTC. It is translated as CASSDPSGQFF.